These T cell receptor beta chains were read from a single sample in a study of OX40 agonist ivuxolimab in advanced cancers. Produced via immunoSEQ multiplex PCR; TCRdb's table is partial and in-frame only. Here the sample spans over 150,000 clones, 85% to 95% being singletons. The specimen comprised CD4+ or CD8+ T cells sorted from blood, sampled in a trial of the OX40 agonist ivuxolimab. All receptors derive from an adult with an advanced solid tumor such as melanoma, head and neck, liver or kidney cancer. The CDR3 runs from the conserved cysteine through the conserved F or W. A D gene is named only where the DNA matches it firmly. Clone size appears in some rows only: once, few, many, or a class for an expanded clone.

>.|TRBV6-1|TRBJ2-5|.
TGTGCCAGCAGTCCGGGACTTCAAGAGACCCAGTACTTC
CASSPGLQETQYF
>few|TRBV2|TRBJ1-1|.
TGTGCCAGCACGAGTGACGACACTGAAGCTTTCTTT
CASTSDDTEAFF
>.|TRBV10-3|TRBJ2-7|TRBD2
TGTGCCATCAGTGACCCCAGCGGGGGCTCCTACGAGCAGTACTTC
CAISDPSGGSYEQYF
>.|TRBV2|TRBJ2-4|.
TGTGCCAGCAGTGAAGGGGAGAGAAACATTCAGTACTTC
CASSEGERNIQYF
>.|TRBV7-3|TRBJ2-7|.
TGTGCCAGCAGCTTAACAGGAGGAGTACAGAGACAAAACCCATACGAGCAGTACTTC
CASSLTGGVQRQNPYEQYF
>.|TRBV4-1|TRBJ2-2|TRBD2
TGCGCCAGCAGCCAAGTGTTAGCGGGTCCTTACGGGGAGCTGTTTTTT
CASSQVLAGPYGELFF
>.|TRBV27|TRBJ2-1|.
TGTGCCAGCAGTTTCCGCGGGGGCCCGAGCTCCTACAATGAGCAGTTCTTC
CASSFRGGPSSYNEQFF
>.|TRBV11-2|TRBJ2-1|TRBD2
TGTGCCAGCAGCTTTTCTCCGAGCGGGAGCAGCGGTGAGCAGTTCTTC
CASSFSPSGSSGEQFF
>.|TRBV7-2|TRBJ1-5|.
TGTGCCAGCAGCCCCGACGGGGAGTACAATCAGCCCCAGCATTTT
CASSPDGEYNQPQHF
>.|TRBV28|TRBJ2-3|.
TGTGCCAGCGGGGTTACCACAGATACGCAGTATTTT
CASGVTTDTQYF
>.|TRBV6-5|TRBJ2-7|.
TGTGCCAGCAGTTACGGGTCAGGTTTGACCTACGAGCAGTACTTC
CASSYGSGLTYEQYF
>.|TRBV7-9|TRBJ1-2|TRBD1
TGTGCCAGCAGTCTGGGGAGACAGGGGCCGGCTTATGGCTACACCTTC
CASSLGRQGPAYGYTF
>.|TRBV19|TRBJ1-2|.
TGTGCCAGTAGTATGGAGACACCCGGCGACTTAAACTATGGCTACACCTTC
CASSMETPGDLNYGYTF
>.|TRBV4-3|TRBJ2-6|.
TGCGCCAGCAGCCAAGCGAGCGGTAGCACTGGGGCCAACGTCCTGACTTTC
CASSQASGSTGANVLTF
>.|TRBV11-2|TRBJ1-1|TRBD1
TGTGCCAGCAGCCCCCGACAGGGGTCGGCGAACACTGAAGCTTTCTTT
CASSPRQGSANTEAFF
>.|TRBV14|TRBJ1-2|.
TGTGCCAGCAGCCAAGGTCTGGTGAAGGACTATGGCTACACCTTC
CASSQGLVKDYGYTF
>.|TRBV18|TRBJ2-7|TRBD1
TGTGCCAGCTCTCCCGGGACAGAGACATACGAGCAGTACTTC
CASSPGTETYEQYF
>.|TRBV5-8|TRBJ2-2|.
TGTGCCAGCAGCCTCCCCGAGCTGTTTTTT
CASSLPELFF
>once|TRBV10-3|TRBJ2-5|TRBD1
TGTGCCATCAGGCAGGGGGTTCGGGAGACCCAGTACTTC
CAIRQGVRETQYF
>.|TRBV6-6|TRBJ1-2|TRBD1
TGTGCCAGCAGTTACTCTGGGACAGGGGGTAACTATGGCTACACCTTC
CASSYSGTGGNYGYTF
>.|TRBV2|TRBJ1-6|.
TGTGCCAGCAGTGCCCCAAAGGACAGTTATAATTCACCCCTCCACTTT
CASSAPKDSYNSPLHF
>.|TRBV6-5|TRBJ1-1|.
TGTGCCAGCAGTTCCCTCCCGAGGGTAGAGAACACTGAAGCTTTCTTT
CASSSLPRVENTEAFF
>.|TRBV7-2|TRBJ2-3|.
TGTGCCAGCAACAGAGGGGGGGATACGCAGTATTTT
CASNRGGDTQYF
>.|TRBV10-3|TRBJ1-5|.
TGTGCCATCAGAGAACAGGGTCTTCAGCCCCAGCATTTT
CAIREQGLQPQHF
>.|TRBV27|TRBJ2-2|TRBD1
TGTGCCAGCAGTACAGGGGGCACCGGGGAGCTGTTTTTT
CASSTGGTGELFF
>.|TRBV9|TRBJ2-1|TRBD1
TGTGCCAGCAGTGCAACCGGGACAGAGTACAATGAGCAGTTCTTC
CASSATGTEYNEQFF
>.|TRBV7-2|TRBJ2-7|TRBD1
TGTGCCAGCAGCCTTCAACGGGACAGGAGCTCCTACGAGCAGTACTTC
CASSLQRDRSSYEQYF
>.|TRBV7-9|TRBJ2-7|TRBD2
TGTGCCAGCAGCCTCGGACTAGCGGGAAGGGGCGAGCAGTACTTC
CASSLGLAGRGEQYF
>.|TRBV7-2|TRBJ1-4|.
TGTGCCAGCACCCGGGGGGTTGGTGAAAAACTGTTTTTT
CASTRGVGEKLFF
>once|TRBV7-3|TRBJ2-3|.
TGTGCCAGCAGCTTAACGCAAGGTTGGGATACGCAGTATTTT
CASSLTQGWDTQYF
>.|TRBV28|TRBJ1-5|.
TGTGCCAGCAGTCCCGGGACCGCCAGCAATCAGCCCCAGCATTTT
CASSPGTASNQPQHF
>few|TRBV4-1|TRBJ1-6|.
TGCGCCAGCAGCCCGAGGACGGTCTATAATTCACCCCTCCACTTT
CASSPRTVYNSPLHF
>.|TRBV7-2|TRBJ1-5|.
TGTGCCAGCAGCTTAGACATAAATCAGCCCCAGCATTTT
CASSLDINQPQHF
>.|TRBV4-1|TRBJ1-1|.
TGCGCCAGCAGCCAACCCCCCGGGGGGACTGAAGCTTTCTTT
CASSQPPGGTEAFF
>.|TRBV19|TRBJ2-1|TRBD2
TGTGCCAGTAGTAGCGGGAGGGCCAGGAATGAGCAGTTCTTC
CASSSGRARNEQFF
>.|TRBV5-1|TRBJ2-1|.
TGCGCCAGCAGCCAGGTCGAGGAGCAGTTCTTC
CASSQVEEQFF
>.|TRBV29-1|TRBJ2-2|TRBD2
TGCAGCGCCGAGAGACTAGCGGGAAACACCGGGGAGCTGTTTTTT
CSAERLAGNTGELFF